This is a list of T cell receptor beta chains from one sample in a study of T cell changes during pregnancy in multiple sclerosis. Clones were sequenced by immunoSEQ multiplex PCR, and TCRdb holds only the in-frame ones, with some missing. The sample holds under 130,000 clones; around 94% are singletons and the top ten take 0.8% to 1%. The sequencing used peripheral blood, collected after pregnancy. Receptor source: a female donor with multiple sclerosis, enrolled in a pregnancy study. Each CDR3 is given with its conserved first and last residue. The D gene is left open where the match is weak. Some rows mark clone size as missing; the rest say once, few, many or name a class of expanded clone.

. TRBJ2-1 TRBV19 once CASSRVASNEQFF TGTGCCAGTAGTCGGGTAGCGTCCAATGAGCAGTTCTTC
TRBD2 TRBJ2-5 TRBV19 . CATRSGLAGGETQYF TGTGCCACCCGATCCGGACTAGCGGGAGGGGAGACCCAGTACTTC
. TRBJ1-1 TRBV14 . CASSSLVGGVNTEAFF TGTGCCAGCAGCTCCCTTGTCGGAGGAGTGAACACTGAAGCTTTCTTT
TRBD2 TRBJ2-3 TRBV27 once CASSPGLASTDTQYF TGTGCCAGCAGTCCGGGACTAGCGAGCACAGATACGCAGTATTTT
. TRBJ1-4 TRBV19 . CASSARGVGSEKLFF TGTGCCAGTAGTGCGCGGGGAGTGGGGTCTGAAAAACTGTTTTTT
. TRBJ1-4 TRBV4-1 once CASSQVSLGGAPREKLFF TGCGCCAGCAGCCAAGTATCGCTCGGGGGTGCCCCCAGGGAAAAACTGTTTTTT
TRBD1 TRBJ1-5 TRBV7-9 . CASSLAGGGNQPQHF TGTGCCAGCAGCTTAGCAGGGGGCGGGAATCAGCCCCAGCATTTT
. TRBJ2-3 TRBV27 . CASTDNTDTQYF TGTGCCAGCACCGACAACACAGATACGCAGTATTTT
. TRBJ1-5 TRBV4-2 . CASSQGEGNQPQHF TGTGCCAGCAGCCAAGGGGAGGGCAATCAGCCCCAGCATTTT
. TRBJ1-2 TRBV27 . CASSSRFYGYTF TGTGCCAGCAGTAGCAGGTTCTATGGCTACACCTTC
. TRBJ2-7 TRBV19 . CASSDSISYEQYF TGTGCCAGTTCCGACTCGATCTCCTACGAGCAGTACTTC
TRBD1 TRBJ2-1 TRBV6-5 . CASSHRGNEQFF TGTGCCAGCAGTCACAGGGGGAATGAGCAGTTCTTC